The 20 T cell receptor beta chains in this list originate from one sample, sequenced in a study of blood T cells in healthy people across ages. The second PCR ran about 6 to 12 cycles with a sample-barcoded 5' primer and J-beta primers. TCRdb re-analysed the 5' RACE reads in MiXCR, keeping a single row per CDR3 protein. The table includes some 760,000 distinct CDR3 sequences, around 25% detected once. This sample also belongs to another study, concerning T cells of mothers and their children.

The sequenced material came from blood. The receptor source for this set is a boy between 10 and 17 years old in good health.

This clonotype occurred many times. The rearrangement joins TRBV27 to TRBJ1-2, with TRBD1 identical over 7 bases. This CDR3 has 13 amino acids. V lost 4 bases, J lost 4 bases, and 3 bases stayed unmatched. Germline loops: CDR1 MNHEY, CDR2 SMNVEV (reference sequence). The CDR3 region is CASSSGGSYGYTF. The CDR3 coding sequence is TGTGCCAGCAGTTCAGGGGGATCCTATGGCTACACCTTC.

CDR3 sequence reads: CASSVDNRGVRGYTF. The CDR3, as DNA: TGTGCCAGCAGCGTAGACAACAGGGGGGTGCGTGGCTACACCTTC. The rearrangement uses TRBV9 and TRBJ1-2; 8 bases are shared with TRBD1. CDR3 length: 15 residues. From germline, CDR1 is SGDLS and CDR2 YYNGEE. With 0 bases clipped from V and 7 bases from J, the junction kept 8 bases outside the gene matches.

This clonotype has just a few counts. This sequence joins TRBV7-2 and TRBJ1-2; the match to TRBD1 covers 7 bases. The CDR3 length is 14 residues. V shed 2 bases, J shed 10 bases, and the junction held 10 bases outside the gene matches. Germline V gene data show CDR1 as SGHTA and CDR2 as FQGNSA. Here the CDR3 reads CASSLIPSDRFYTF. The CDR3 DNA reads as TGTGCCAGCAGCTTAATCCCTTCGGACAGGTTCTACACCTTC.

The chain joins TRBV18 to TRBJ2-7; 7 bases map to TRBD1. CDR1 is KGHSH, CDR2 LQKENI, per germline. V gave up 2 bases and J gave up 0 bases; unmatched junction bases: 1. This CDR3 contains 14 residues. CDR3: CASSPGQDSYEQYF. The CDR3 DNA reads as TGTGCCAGCTCACCAGGACAGGACTCCTACGAGCAGTACTTC.

In its sample, this clonotype was seen a few times. V usage is TRBV7-2 and J usage is TRBJ2-7; D may be TRBD1 or TRBD2 (5 bases each). The CDR3 covers 17 residues. Trimming left V 6 bases short and J 4 bases short, with 25 bases between. CDR1 and CDR2 from the germline V gene are SGHTA and FQGNSA. The CDR3 protein is CASRPPLGVLEGYEQYF. Written as DNA, the CDR3 is TGTGCCAGCAGACCTCCCTTGGGGGTTCTAGAGGGGTACGAGCAGTACTTC.

This clonotype was counted many times. This chain joins TRBV7-2 and TRBJ2-5; TRBD2 matches 15 bases. The CDR3 extends over 18 amino acids. Germline assignment: CDR1 SGHTA and CDR2 FQGNSA. The junction had 11 bases not matched to a gene; V was cut back by 4 bases and J by 5 bases. The CDR3 sequence: CASSWGTSGGPFRETQYF. CDR3 DNA: TGTGCCAGCAGCTGGGGGACTAGCGGGGGGCCGTTCCGGGAGACCCAGTACTTC.

A few counts support this clonotype. The genes are TRBV5-4 and TRBJ2-5; 8 bases align to TRBD1. The CDR3 length is 14 residues. Looked up from germline, CDR1 is SGHNT and CDR2 is YYREEE (reference sequence). The trim removed 4 bases at V and 7 bases at J, leaving 9 bases unmatched. The DNA for the CDR3 is TGTGCCAGCAGCCCCAAGGACAGGGTCGGGACCCAGTACTTC. Protein product: CASSPKDRVGTQYF.

The gene calls are TRBV10-3 and TRBJ2-3; a possible D gene is TRBD2 (5 bases). This CDR3 is built from 16 residues. Germline CDR1 reads ENHRY; CDR2 reads SYGVKD. V gave up 2 bases and J gave up 1 base, with 13 bases separating them. In DNA form, the CDR3 reads TGTGCCATCAGTGAGAACAGCGGACGTGGCACAGATACGCAGTATTTT. Translating it yields CAISENSGRGTDTQYF.

This clonotype was seen only a few times. V and J are TRBV28 and TRBJ2-5; 8 bases align to TRBD2. V was pared by 10 bases and J by 2 bases, with 18 bases of the junction left unmatched. CDR3 size: 17 residues. CDR1 is MDHEN, CDR2 SYDVKM, per germline. DNA of the CDR3: TGTGCCACCGAAAGCGGGAGAGCTACCTTAAAACAAGAGACCCAGTACTTC. This gives the protein CATESGRATLKQETQYF.

J is TRBJ2-7 and V is TRBV28; D may be TRBD1 (6 bases). The CDR3 sequence is 13 residues long. Germline assignment: CDR1 MDHEN and CDR2 SYDVKM. The V gene lost 4 bases and the J gene lost 4 bases, with 11 bases spanning the gap. For the CDR3, the DNA is TGTGCCAGCAGTTCGCCAGGGGTATACGAGCAGTACTTC. This gives the protein CASSSPGVYEQYF.

For this clonotype: A much bigger clone sits one base away, suggesting this may be a read error. The chain couples TRBV20-1 to TRBJ2-3, with D maybe TRBD2 (6 bases). The CDR3 is 12 amino acids. Germline CDR1 and CDR2: DFQATT and SNEGSKA (reference sequence). V lost 3 bases and J lost 7, with 11 bases in between. In nucleotides, the CDR3 is TGCAGTGCTAGCGGGGGAGCTTATACGCAGTATTTT. This encodes CSASGGAYTQYF.

This clonotype was observed a handful of times. The chain recombines TRBV25-1 with TRBJ2-2; D is possibly TRBD2 (5 bases). V lost 3 bases, J lost 6 bases, and 14 bases lay in between. Germline CDR1 reads MGHDK; CDR2 reads SYGVNS. The CDR3 spans 15 residues. The CDR3 protein is CASSDVQLSAGELFF. Here the CDR3 DNA reads TGTGCCAGCAGTGATGTCCAGCTTAGCGCCGGGGAGCTGTTTTTT.

This clonotype was counted a few times. The chain carries TRBV5-5 and TRBJ1-5; the D gene is possibly TRBD1 (5 bases). V lost 5 bases, J lost 7 bases, and 13 bases lay in between. The CDR3 runs to 13 residues. Germline CDR1 is SGHKS and CDR2 is YYEKEE (reference sequence). The CDR3 protein is CASRQEAGQPQHF. CDR3 sequence (DNA): TGTGCCAGCAGACAGGAGGCTGGACAGCCCCAGCATTTT.

The table lists this clonotype with a few counts. The V call is TRBV28, the J call TRBJ2-2; D not certain. The CDR3 spans 15 residues. The germline V gene has CDR1 MDHEN and CDR2 SYDVKM. Between the trimmed V and J ends, which lost 3 bases and 0 bases, there was a span of 8 bases. The DNA of the CDR3 is TGTGCCAGCAGTTTCGAGCGATCGAACACCGGGGAGCTGTTTTTT. It encodes CASSFERSNTGELFF.

In this sample, this clonotype turned up a few times. The rearrangement links TRBV6-5 to TRBJ2-4, with no clear D. CDR1 and CDR2 (germline): MNHEY, SVGAGI. V was trimmed by 8 bases and J by 3 bases, leaving 11 bases between them. The CDR3 has 13 amino acids. CDR3 bases: TGTGCCAGCGGATTAGCAGGCAAAAACATTCAGTACTTC. The encoded protein is CASGLAGKNIQYF.

The V gene is TRBV29-1, the J gene TRBJ2-3; 13 bases align to TRBD2. CDR3 size: 14 residues. V shed 6 bases and J 6 bases; nucleotides not matched to a gene: 6. CDR1 is SQVTM and CDR2 is ANQGSEA in the germline V gene. CDR3: CSVKTSGRTDTQYF. CDR3 DNA sequence: TGCAGCGTGAAGACTAGCGGGAGGACGGATACGCAGTATTTT.

V and J are TRBV9 and TRBJ2-7; 9 bases line up with TRBD2. J lost 2 bases, V lost 4 bases, and 4 bases had no gene match. The CDR3 is 14 amino acids. From germline, CDR1 is SGDLS and CDR2 YYNGEE. In nucleotides, the CDR3 is TGTGCCAGCAGCATAGCGGGGGACCCCTACGAGCAGTACTTC. Translating it yields CASSIAGDPYEQYF.

This clonotype was seen a handful of times. This sequence joins TRBV28 and TRBJ1-2; maybe TRBD1 (6 bases). Trimming pared 6 bases from V and 6 bases from J, leaving 14 bases between. The germline CDR1 and CDR2 sequences are MDHEN and SYDVKM. This CDR3 is built from 13 residues. CDR3 amino acids: CASSPTGTHGYTF. DNA of the CDR3: TGTGCCAGCAGCCCCACAGGGACTCATGGCTACACCTTC.

The V and J genes are TRBV20-1 and TRBJ2-2; D unresolved. The germline V gene encodes CDR1 DFQATT and CDR2 SNEGSKA (reference sequence). V gave up 0 bases and J gave up 2 bases, with 16 bases separating them. CDR3 size: 17 residues. CDR3 loop: CSARDPLGRLNTGELFF. CDR3 in DNA: TGCAGTGCTAGAGATCCACTTGGACGGCTCAACACCGGGGAGCTGTTTTTT.

The chain has TRBV20-1 and TRBJ2-1, with TRBD1 identical over 7 bases. The assigned J gene may be wrong: the sequence end matches TRBJ2-5 better. The CDR3 consists of 15 residues. Germline assignment: CDR1 DFQATT and CDR2 SNEGSKA (reference sequence). In DNA, the CDR3 is TGCAGTGCTCCTACCGCCAAGACAGGGCCAGAGACCCAGTACTTC. It yields the protein CSAPTAKTGPETQYF.